This TCR beta chain was obtained from a study of cytomegalovirus exposure and HLA in healthy donors. Overall study findings and caveats: Per a prior analysis, the majority of TCR beta V segments were productive roughly 90% or roughly 30% of the time.

Amplification used 60 Vbeta primers and 13 Jbeta primers. Sequencing was performed with immunoSEQ multiplex PCR; in TCRdb, only in-frame clones are kept and a portion is missing. The data hold approximately 110,000 clones, with less than 80% observed a single time. To note about this clone: Its antigen is as yet unknown.

The CDR3 sequence is 13 residues long. V dropped 6 bases and J dropped 2 bases, with 10 bases sitting between them. In germline, CDR1 is SGHVS, CDR2 FNYEAQ. The chain joins TRBV7-6 to TRBJ2-5, with D possibly being TRBD2 (5 bases). The receptor was isolated from a man aged 50 or older in good health and CMV-seronegative. The sequencing input was PBMCs. CDR3: CASSRERQETQYF. CDR3 DNA: TGTGCCAGCAGTAGGGAGAGGCAAGAGACCCAGTACTTC.